The 31 T cell receptor beta chains reported below all come from one sample, sequenced in a study of T cell clonality in common variable immunodeficiency. The method was immunoSEQ multiplex PCR; TCRdb's version includes in-frame clones alone and lacks a portion of them. This sample shows roughly 29,000 clones and no singletons; roughly an eighth rests with the ten largest. Sequenced material: peripheral blood mononuclear cells. These receptors all come from a person aged 18-70 years in good health.

This clone was picked up many times. The DNA read from the CDR3 is TGTGCCAGCAGCTTAGGGGACAGGGAATTGGAAAAA. Amino acid sequence: CASSLGDRELEK. The whole CDR3 reads CASSLGDRELEKLFF. The chain recombines TRBV7-8 with TRBJ1-4; 9 nucleotides align to TRBD1. The CDR3 extends 3 residues past the end of the read, so its final part is completed from the germline J gene. This CDR3 is built from 15 residues. Germline values: CDR1 SGHVS, CDR2 FQNEAQ. V shed 1 base, J shed 8 bases, and the junction held 5 bases outside the gene matches.

This clone was seen at least ten times. The observed sequence ends 3 residues before the CDR3 terminus, with the missing tail filled in from the germline J gene. This chain joins TRBV7-2 and TRBJ2-3, with D perhaps matching TRBD1 (6 bases). The CDR3 sequence is 14 residues long. Germline V CDR1 and CDR2: SGHTA, FQGNSA. The CDR3 protein is CASSLDRGRGTQYF. The sequenced CDR3 bases are TGTGCCAGCAGCTTAGATAGGGGAAGGGGGACG. The whole variable domain, remainder taken from reference TRBV7-2 and TRBJ2-3, is GAGVSQSPSNKVTEKGKDVELRCDPISGHTALYWYRQSLGQGLEFLIYFQGNSAPDKSGLPSDRFSAERTGGSVSTLTIQRTQQEDSAVYLCASSLDRGRGTQYFGPGTRLTVL.

Points on this clone: Read coverage stops 3 residues before the CDR3 terminus; the germline J gene supplies the remainder. This chain uses TRBV7-8 with TRBJ2-2, with D tentatively TRBD1 (5 bases). V dropped 5 bases and J dropped 7 bases, with 8 bases sitting between them. The CDR3 length is 12 residues. Germline loops: CDR1 SGHVS, CDR2 FQNEAQ. Incomplete CDR3 DNA: TGTGCCAGCAGCAAGGGGTTCGGGGAG. Its translation: CASSKGFGE. The full CDR3 is CASSKGFGELFF.

This clone was found a few times. Coverage ceases 3 residues before the CDR3 finishes, and the germline J gene fills in the end. This chain uses TRBV6-2 or TRBV6-3 with TRBJ2-5; no definite D call. CDR3 length equals 14 residues. Trimming took off 8 bases at V and 5 bases at J, with 18 bases between the two ends. Germline V gene sequence: CDR1 MNHEY, CDR2 SVGEGT. The covered CDR3 bases are TGTGCCAGCTCGCTCGGCGGAGAGTTGGAGACC. The encoded protein is CASSLGGELET. The whole CDR3 is CASSLGGELETQYF.

At least ten counts were recorded for this clone. The read halts 3 residues ahead of the CDR3 end, with the missing end drawn from the germline J gene. This sequence joins TRBV29-1 and TRBJ2-5, with 11 positions matching TRBD2. Trimming removed 4 bases from V and 7 bases from J; junction bases left unmatched: 14. This CDR3 has 16 residues. CDR1 and CDR2 (germline): SQVTM, ANQGSEA. The covered CDR3 bases are TGCAGCGTTGTGCTAGCGGGGGGCGGGATTGGAGGGACC. Amino acid sequence: CSVVLAGGGIGGT. The full-length CDR3 reads as CSVVLAGGGIGGTQYF. The full variable domain, with the rest looked up from reference TRBV29-1 and TRBJ2-5, is SAVISQKPSRDICQRGTSLTIQCQVDSQVTMMFWYRQQPGQSLTLIATANQGSEATYESGFVIDKFPISRPNLTFSTLTVSNMSPEDSSIYLCSVVLAGGGIGGTQYFGPGTRLLVL.

This clone was seen ten or more times. The read terminates 3 residues ahead of where the CDR3 ends, so the germline J gene completes it. The chain joins TRBV19 to TRBJ2-1, with 7 bases lining up with TRBD2. V shed 7 bases, J shed 5 bases, and the junction held 8 bases outside the gene matches. The CDR3 is made up of 14 amino acids. Per the germline V gene, CDR1 is LNHDA and CDR2 is SQIVND (reference sequence). The CDR3 bases that were read are TGTGCCAGTACTCCCTCGGGGGGACACAATGAG. Protein: CASTPSGGHNE. The entire CDR3 protein reads CASTPSGGHNEQFF.

Many counts were recorded for this clone. Coverage ceases 3 residues before the CDR3 finishes, and the germline J gene fills in the end. The chain joins TRBV4-1 to TRBJ2-3; 8 bases line up with TRBD2. The CDR3 runs 15 residues. CDR1 MGHRA and CDR2 YSYEKL come from the germline V gene. The V segment lost 7 bases and the J segment 2 bases; nucleotides outside the gene matches: 8. The sequenced part of the CDR3 DNA is TGCGCCAGCACCCCACGAGCGGGGGACACAGATACG. This gives the protein CASTPRAGDTDT. The complete CDR3 reads CASTPRAGDTDTQYF.

A remark on this clone: The read ends 3 residues before the CDR3 terminus; that terminus is restored from the germline J gene. The gene calls are TRBV2 and TRBJ1-2; a weak D match, TRBD1 (5 bases). The CDR3 spans 14 residues. The germline V gene encodes CDR1 SNHLY and CDR2 FYNNEI. CDR3 DNA (partial): TGTGCCAGCAGTGAGAGCCGGTGGGACTCCAAG. This encodes CASSESRWDSK. From start to end, the CDR3 is CASSESRWDSKYTF.

The CDR3 loop is CASIYREGTYGYTF. CDR3 DNA (partial): TGTGCCAGCATCTACAGGGAGGGTACCTATGGC. This rearrangement joins TRBV6-2 or TRBV6-3 to TRBJ1-2; perhaps TRBD1 as D (6 bases). The CDR3 extends 3 residues past the end of the read, so its final part is completed from the germline J gene. This CDR3 is 14 amino acids long. V was pared by 7 bases and J by 4 bases, with 16 bases between. CDR1 is MNHEY and CDR2 is SVGEGT in the germline V gene.

This clone was observed a few times. The CDR3 goes on 3 residues after the read ends, and that part is filled in from the germline J gene. This chain joins TRBV7-6 and TRBJ2-7, with TRBD2 matching over 10 bases. From germline, CDR1 is SGHVS and CDR2 FNYEAQ. The CDR3 runs 16 residues. V dropped 5 bases and J dropped 2; count of bases not matched to a gene: 9. The CDR3 is CASSAPTSGPTYEQYF. The sequenced part of the CDR3 DNA is TGTGCCAGCAGCGCACCGACTAGCGGGCCTACCTACGAG.

Only a few counts were recorded for this clone. The sequenced fragment ends 3 residues before the CDR3 boundary, so the rest is inferred from the germline J gene. This chain joins TRBV7-3 and TRBJ1-2, with D possibly being TRBD1 (6 bases). This CDR3 is 15 amino acids long. Germline CDR1 is SGHTA and CDR2 is FQGTGA. CDR3 DNA (partial): TGTGCCAGCAGCCCGCTAGCGGGGGGCGTCTACGAC. This encodes CASSPLAGGVYD. The whole CDR3 sequence reads CASSPLAGGVYDYTF.

This clone was picked up many times. The read comes to an end 3 residues before the CDR3 does, leaving the germline J gene to fill in the end. V is TRBV4-2 and J is TRBJ2-1; 7 nucleotides match TRBD2. The junction had 10 bases not matched to a gene; V was cut back by 3 bases and J by 2 bases. Germline V gene sequence: CDR1 LGHNA, CDR2 YNFKEQ. CDR3 length: 17 residues. CDR3 DNA (partial): TGTGCCAGCAGCCAGGGTGGCCTAGCGGCAACCTACAATGAG. This codes for CASSQGGLAATYNE. The full CDR3 reads CASSQGGLAATYNEQFF.

The sequenced part of the CDR3 DNA is TGCGCCAGCAGAGGTCTAGCGCCCTACAATGAG. Its protein is CASRGLAPYNE. The whole CDR3 protein reads CASRGLAPYNEQFF. The rearrangement links TRBV5-1 to TRBJ2-1; the D gene is possibly TRBD2 (6 bases). The CDR3 is cut off 3 residues early in the read; its end comes from the germline J gene. The V and J ends lost 5 bases and 2 bases respectively, with 11 bases between them. CDR3 length: 14 amino acids. The germline V gene encodes CDR1 SGHRS and CDR2 YFSETQ.

This clone was detected ten times or more. Read data end 3 residues before the CDR3 end; the end is taken from the germline J gene. V gene TRBV2 combines with J gene TRBJ1-1; the match to TRBD1 covers 7 bases. After removal of 2 bases from V and 4 bases from J, the junction contained 7 bases not matched to a gene. Germline V gene lookup returns CDR1 SNHLY and CDR2 FYNNEI. The CDR3 runs 15 residues. The CDR3 loop reads CASSEWAGGGTEAFF. CDR3 DNA, as far as it was read: TGTGCCAGCAGTGAATGGGCAGGGGGAGGCACTGAA.

This clone showed up many times. With the read ending 3 residues before the CDR3 end, the germline J gene is used to fill in that end. The rearrangement uses TRBV20-1 and TRBJ2-5, with D tentatively TRBD1 (6 bases). The length of the CDR3 is 14 residues. The germline V and J ends were trimmed by 3 bases and 4 bases, with 15 bases remaining between them. Germline V CDR1 and CDR2: DFQATT, SNEGSKA (reference sequence). The part of the CDR3 DNA that was read is TGCAGTGCTAGGGTGGGGGCGTTTAGAGAGACC. The encoded protein is CSARVGAFRET. From start to end, the CDR3 is CSARVGAFRETQYF.

This clone showed up many times. The read terminates 3 residues before the CDR3 end, so the remaining end is supplied by the germline J gene. The chain has TRBV6-2 or TRBV6-3 and TRBJ2-1; 8 bases map to TRBD1. The CDR3 has 17 residues. CDR1 and CDR2 from the germline V gene are MNHEY and SVGEGT. The V and J ends lost 5 bases and 3 bases, in that order; junction bases with no gene match: 12. The sequenced part of the CDR3 DNA is TGTGCCAGCAGTACAATTTCAGACAGGGGACTCTACAATGAG. This translates into CASSTISDRGLYNE. The full CDR3 reads CASSTISDRGLYNEQFF.

This clone was found a few times. The read is 3 residues too short to cover the CDR3 end, so that end is filled in from the germline J gene. This chain links TRBV5-1 with TRBJ2-3; TRBD2 agrees at 10 bases. V lost 4 bases to trimming and J lost 2 bases; unmatched junction nucleotides: 4. The CDR3 has 15 amino acids. Germline CDR1 is SGHRS and CDR2 is YFSETQ. CDR3 bases read: TGCGCCAGCAGCGGGACTAGCGTGCACACAGATACG. It is translated as CASSGTSVHTDT. The whole CDR3 is CASSGTSVHTDTQYF.

This clone was counted between two and nine times. The junction and the germline gene differ at one end; a read error may be behind it. The read falls 3 residues short of the CDR3 end, and the missing part is taken from the germline J gene. Other DNA sequences within the sample encode an identical CDR3. The rearrangement links TRBV19 to TRBJ1-3; D perhaps matches TRBD1 (5 bases). Germline V CDR1 and CDR2: LNHDA, SQIVND (reference sequence). The CDR3 contains 15 residues. CDR3 DNA (partial): TGTGCCAGTAAATGGGAGGGGCCGTCTGGAAACACG. This gives the protein CASKWEGPSGNT. The entire CDR3 sequence reads CASKWEGPSGNTIYF.

This clone was picked up many times. The read ends 3 residues before the CDR3 terminus; that terminus is restored from the germline J gene. The chain has TRBV7-3 and TRBJ1-2, with D possibly being TRBD1 (5 bases). The germline gives CDR1 SGHTA, CDR2 FQGTGA. The CDR3 consists of 13 residues. The germline V and J ends were trimmed by 5 bases and 5 bases, with 12 bases remaining between them. The DNA read from the CDR3 is TGTGCCAGCAGCGTATCCTCAGGGTATGGC. Translated, it gives CASSVSSGYG. In full, the CDR3 is CASSVSSGYGYTF.

At least ten counts were recorded for this clone. Read coverage stops 3 residues before the CDR3 terminus; the germline J gene supplies the remainder. The J gene is TRBJ2-5, the V gene TRBV6-2 or TRBV6-3; D unresolved. The V gene's germline CDR1 is MNHEY and CDR2 SVGEGT. The length of the CDR3 is 13 residues. CDR3 bases read: TGTGCCAGCAGTTACTCCCCTAAGAATACC. It is translated as CASSYSPKNT. The whole CDR3 sequence reads CASSYSPKNTQYF.

About this clone: The read gets to within 3 residues of the CDR3 end, and the germline J gene fills in the rest. The chain employs TRBV2 and TRBJ1-4; possible D gene TRBD1, 6 bases. With 6 bases removed from V and 7 bases from J, the gap between germline ends came to 15 bases. Germline assignment: CDR1 SNHLY and CDR2 FYNNEI. This CDR3 contains 14 residues. The CDR3 bases that were read are TGTGCCAGCAGGAAGGGGGGGGCCGGTGAAAAA. As protein: CASRKGGAGEK. In full, the CDR3 is CASRKGGAGEKLFF.

Notes on this clone: Read sequence stops 3 residues before the CDR3 end, and the germline J gene provides the missing end. The chain has TRBV7-3 and TRBJ1-2; D is unclear. Deletions cut 5 bases from V and 5 bases from J, with 15 bases between. CDR1 SGHTA and CDR2 FQGTGA come from the germline V gene. The CDR3 is made up of 14 amino acids. CDR3 region: CASSNGVLGYGYTF. The sequenced CDR3 bases are TGTGCCAGCAGCAACGGTGTATTAGGGTATGGC.

This clone was found many times. The read is 3 residues too short to cover the CDR3 end, so that end is filled in from the germline J gene. The rearrangement joins TRBV19 to TRBJ2-5; tentatively, D is TRBD2 (5 bases). This CDR3 is 13 amino acids long. CDR1 and CDR2 from the germline V gene are LNHDA and SQIVND (reference sequence). The germline V and J ends were trimmed by 6 bases and 5 bases, with 13 bases remaining between them. CDR3 DNA (partial): TGTGCCAGTAGCGTTGGCCCGGGGGAGACC. Amino acids: CASSVGPGET. The entire CDR3 protein is CASSVGPGETQYF.

This clone came up many times. The read is 3 residues too short to cover the CDR3 end, so that end is filled in from the germline J gene. V is TRBV6-2 or TRBV6-3 and J is TRBJ2-2; 9 positions match TRBD2. Germline V lookup: CDR1 MNHEY, CDR2 SVGEGT. With 4 bases clipped from V and 4 bases from J, the junction kept 10 bases outside the gene matches. CDR3 length: 17 amino acids. CDR3 DNA (partial): TGTGCCAGCAGTTCGGGGCGGGGGGGCGGCGGCACCGGGGAG. Translation: CASSSGRGGGGTGE. In full, the CDR3 reads CASSSGRGGGGTGELFF.

This clone was observed at least ten times. The missing CDR3 end, 3 residues past where the read stops, is filled in from the germline J gene. The chain employs TRBV7-9 and TRBJ2-7, with D unresolved. V was shortened by 2 bases and J by 6 bases, with 11 bases between the two germline ends. Looked up from germline, CDR1 is SEHNR and CDR2 is FQNEAQ (reference sequence). The CDR3 has 13 residues. The DNA read from the CDR3 is TGTGCCAGCAGCTTACGCCAATCGGGCGAG. Its protein is CASSLRQSGE. The complete CDR3 reads CASSLRQSGEQYF.

This clone was found many times. The missing CDR3 end, 3 residues past where the read stops, is filled in from the germline J gene. This rearrangement joins TRBV29-1 to TRBJ2-5; the D is unclear. Trimming took 6 bases from V and 1 from J, leaving 6 bases between them. Germline values: CDR1 SQVTM, CDR2 ANQGSEA. CDR3 size: 11 residues. CDR3 bases read: TGCAGCGTCCCGTCCCAAGAGACC. This translates into CSVPSQET. The complete CDR3 reads CSVPSQETQYF.

This clone has ten or more counts. Coverage ceases 3 residues before the CDR3 finishes, and the germline J gene fills in the end. The J gene is TRBJ2-7, the V gene TRBV29-1; perhaps TRBD1 as D (6 bases). The CDR3 covers 13 residues. Germline V gene sequence: CDR1 SQVTM, CDR2 ANQGSEA. V was clipped by 6 bases and J by 1 base, with 13 bases between them. CDR3 loop: CSVTGTNSYEQYF. CDR3 DNA (partial): TGCAGCGTAACGGGGACAAATTCCTACGAG.

This clone was observed at least ten times. The sequence runs out 3 residues before the end of the CDR3; the remainder is reconstructed from the germline J gene. The chain employs TRBV5-1 and TRBJ2-5, with 14 bases fitting TRBD2. V shed 3 bases and J 4 bases; nucleotides not matched to a gene: 5. This CDR3 contains 16 residues. CDR1 and CDR2 (germline): SGHRS, YFSETQ. CDR3 loop: CASSSGTSGGRETQYF. The DNA read from the CDR3 is TGCGCCAGCAGCTCCGGGACTAGCGGGGGCAGAGAGACC.

This clone occurred a few times. Coverage ceases 3 residues before the CDR3 finishes, and the germline J gene fills in the end. V gene TRBV5-1 combines with J gene TRBJ2-1; 8 nucleotides match TRBD2. Germline V gene sequence: CDR1 SGHRS, CDR2 YFSETQ. The CDR3 has 16 residues. The J segment lost 6 bases and the V segment lost 3 bases, leaving 11 bases of the junction unmatched. The sequenced CDR3 bases are TGCGCCAGCAGCTCCGATGCGGGGGGTTGGGTCAATGAG. This translates into CASSSDAGGWVNE. The CDR3 in full is CASSSDAGGWVNEQFF.

This clone was recorded many times. The part of the CDR3 DNA that was read is TGCGCCAGCAGCTTGGATCCCGGGACTAATGAAAAA. This gives the protein CASSLDPGTNEK. The whole CDR3 is CASSLDPGTNEKLFF. This chain joins TRBV5-1 and TRBJ1-4; unclear D gene. The CDR3 end is not reached by the read, which stops 3 residues before it; the germline J gene fills it in. The CDR3 is 15 residues long. Trimming left V 0 bases short and J 2 bases short, with 8 bases between. Germline V lookup: CDR1 SGHRS, CDR2 YFSETQ.

Notes on this clone: The CDR3 end lies 3 residues beyond the end of the read and is filled in from the germline J gene. The chain employs TRBV30 and TRBJ2-1, with unresolved D. CDR1 is GTSNPN, CDR2 SVGIG, per germline (reference sequence). This CDR3 has 15 amino acids. V was trimmed by 2 bases and J by 5 bases, leaving 16 bases between them. CDR3 residues: CAWSPPRVEHNEQFF. The sequenced part of the CDR3 DNA is TGTGCCTGGAGTCCCCCCCGGGTCGAACACAATGAG.